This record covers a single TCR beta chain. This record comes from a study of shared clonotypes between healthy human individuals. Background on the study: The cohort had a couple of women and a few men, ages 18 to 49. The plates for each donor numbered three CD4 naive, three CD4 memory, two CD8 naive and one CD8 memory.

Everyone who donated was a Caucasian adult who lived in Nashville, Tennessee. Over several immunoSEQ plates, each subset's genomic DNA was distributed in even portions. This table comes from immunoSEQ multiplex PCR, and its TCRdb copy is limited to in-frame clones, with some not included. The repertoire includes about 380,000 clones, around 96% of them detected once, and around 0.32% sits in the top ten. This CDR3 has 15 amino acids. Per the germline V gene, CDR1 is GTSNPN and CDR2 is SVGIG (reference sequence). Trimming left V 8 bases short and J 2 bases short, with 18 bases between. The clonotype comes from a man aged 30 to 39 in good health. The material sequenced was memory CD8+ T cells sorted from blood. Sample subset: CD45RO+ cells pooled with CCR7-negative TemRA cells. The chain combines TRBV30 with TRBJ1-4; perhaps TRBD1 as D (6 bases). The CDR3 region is CAGFQGWGTNEKLFF. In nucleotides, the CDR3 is TGTGCCGGATTTCAGGGGTGGGGGACTAATGAAAAACTGTTTTTT.